The source of this T cell receptor (beta chain) is a study of T cells after yellow fever vaccination. Study observations and caveats: The CD4 compartment and the CD8 compartment contained a small share of clonotypes in common. Within FACS-sorted repertoires, abundant clonotypes contaminating from the bulk population could be present. Boosting was followed by the reappearance of most primary-vaccination clones (around 96% CD4, about 90% CD8).

For TCR, cDNA came from 5'RACE template switching, which added a universal primer site and UMIs. TCRdb ran MiXCR on the 5' RACE reads and lists one entry per CDR3 protein. The repertoire holds some 240,000 distinct CDR3 sequences, with around 3.1% as singletons. Notes on this clonotype: Antigen unknown.

After removal of 0 bases from V and 5 bases from J, the junction contained 9 bases not matched to a gene. The CDR3 is made up of 16 amino acids. CDR1 is SGDLS, CDR2 YYNGEE, per germline. The chain is built from TRBV9 and TRBJ2-5, with 8 bases matching TRBD2. The TCR originated in a man younger than 35 who received the YFV17D yellow fever vaccine. The starting material was CD4+ T cells sorted from PBMCs, obtained 10 days after the yellow fever booster vaccination. The CDR3 nucleotides are TGTGCCAGCAGCGTAGCCGGGCAGCGGGGGCTGGAGACCCAGTACTTC. The encoded protein is CASSVAGQRGLETQYF.